The T cell receptor beta chain described here comes from a study of cytomegalovirus exposure and HLA in healthy donors. Background on the study: Later, an analysis reported that the 95 to 150 validation repertoires had used the same platform as the roughly 700 first-cohort repertoires.

A remark on this clone: Antigen: not known.

Findings and limits, study-wide: Among the CMV-associated chains, a few were confirmed in vitro as specific for CMV antigens. A list of around 160 TCR beta chains associated with cytomegalovirus was given.

The CDR3 has 13 amino acids. Germline V gene lookup returns CDR1 SGHVS and CDR2 FNYEAQ. V gave up 0 bases and J gave up 4 bases, with 6 bases separating them. This table comes from immunoSEQ multiplex PCR, and its TCRdb copy is limited to in-frame clones, with some not included. Among under 250,000 clones listed, roughly 84% were seen once. The receptor comes from a woman aged 18 to 35 in good health and CMV-seropositive. Material for sequencing was PBMCs. The gene calls are TRBV7-6 and TRBJ1-1; D call uncertain. This chain's CDR3 is CASSLAAVTEAFF. The DNA for the CDR3 is TGTGCCAGCAGCTTAGCGGCAGTCACTGAAGCTTTCTTT.